Below are 8 T cell receptor beta chains sequenced from a single sample in a study of molecular identifiers for immune sequencing clone quantification. TCRdb used MiXCR to reprocess the PCR reads, holding one entry per CDR3 protein. Seen here are about half a million distinct CDR3 sequences, 25% observed once, and the top ten hold just over 0.75%. The sample comprised naive CD8+ T cells from blood, with Jurkat cell RNA spiked in. Subset indicated: FACS-sorted CD8+CD4-CCR7+CD45RA+ naive T cells. The receptors stem from a human donor in good health. Some libraries in this study had Jurkat cell RNA spiked in.

The chain employs TRBV24-1 and TRBJ1-2, with D unresolved. Trimming took off 3 bases at V and 3 bases at J, with 7 bases between the two ends. Per the germline V gene, CDR1 is KGHDR and CDR2 is SFDVKD. The CDR3 spans 13 residues. CDR3 loop: CATSDQDDYGYTF. The CDR3 DNA is TGTGCCACCAGTGATCAGGACGACTATGGCTACACCTTC.

This clonotype was picked up many times. V gene TRBV7-9 combines with J gene TRBJ2-7, with unresolved D. V lost 1 base, J lost 3 bases, and 10 bases lay in between. Germline-derived CDR1 and CDR2 are SEHNR and FQNEAQ (reference sequence). The CDR3 contains 14 residues. CDR3 amino acids: CASSLDATGYEQYF. The CDR3 nucleotides read TGTGCCAGCAGCTTAGATGCGACTGGCTACGAGCAGTACTTC.

This chain joins TRBV12-3 or TRBV12-4 and TRBJ1-4; D remains unclear. The CDR3 runs to 13 residues. V lost 7 bases and J lost 8, with 14 bases in between. CDR3 in amino acids: CASTQGPPEKLFF. Here the CDR3 DNA reads TGTGCCAGCACCCAAGGACCACCAGAAAAACTGTTTTTT.

This clonotype was counted only a few times. J is TRBJ1-5 and V is TRBV12-3 or TRBV12-4; D is uncertain. The ends were cut back, 1 base at V and 0 bases at J, with 7 bases in the middle. This CDR3 has 15 amino acids. CDR3 sequence (DNA): TGTGCCAGCAGTTTAGGCCAGTTTAGCAATCAGCCCCAGCATTTT. This encodes CASSLGQFSNQPQHF.

This clonotype was seen a handful of times. The chain combines TRBV4-1 with TRBJ2-3, with a weak D call TRBD1 (5 bases). Germline V gene sequence: CDR1 MGHRA, CDR2 YSYEKL. The CDR3 contains 15 residues. Trimming took off 3 bases at V and 3 bases at J, with 13 bases between the two ends. The CDR3 loop is CASSQTELVTDTQYF. In nucleotides, the CDR3 is TGCGCCAGCAGCCAGACAGAGCTAGTAACAGATACGCAGTATTTT.

Only a few counts were recorded for this clonotype. This chain connects TRBV19 to TRBJ2-2, with 9 bases matching TRBD1. V trimming: 9 bases; J trimming: 5 bases; junction bases outside the gene matches: 19. Per germline, CDR1 LNHDA and CDR2 SQIVND (reference sequence). The CDR3 is 18 amino acids. CDR3 DNA: TGTGCCAGCAGGGATAGGGTACCCGGGACAGGGATAACCGGGGAGCTGTTTTTT. Translated, it gives CASRDRVPGTGITGELFF.

The chain carries TRBV10-3 and TRBJ2-7, with D unclear. CDR3 size: 12 residues. Deletions cut 2 bases from V and 3 bases from J, with 5 bases between. Germline loops: CDR1 ENHRY, CDR2 SYGVKD. The CDR3 DNA follows: TGTGCCATCAGTGAGACCCTCTACGAGCAGTACTTC. Protein: CAISETLYEQYF.

Turning to this clonotype: Its ends do not fully match the called genes, so a read error is possible. J is TRBJ1-4 and V is TRBV12-3 or TRBV12-4, with TRBD1 as a possible D gene (5 bases). The CDR3 is made up of 14 amino acids. CDR3 DNA sequence: TGTGCCAGCAGTTACGGACAACTCCATGAAATACTGTTTTTT. It encodes CASSYGQLHEILFF.